A single sample gave rise to the 17 T cell receptor beta chains below, sequenced in a study of T cells after yellow fever vaccination (dated by TCRdb to about 2019). The library was generated by 5' RACE. Instrument on record: Illumina HiSeq 2500. TCRdb redid the processing of the public reads, applying fastp at Q25 and MiXCR, and retained in-frame beta chains. Each CDR3 protein gets just one entry, which takes the most common genes and DNA from the rows behind it. In all, the sample holds almost 30,000 distinct CDR3 sequences, and around 5% of those were seen once. The top ten clones comprise roughly 39% of the sample. The treatment or condition label, as the study defines it: live attenuated yellow fever vaccine strain. Material: CD8+ T cells sorted from PBMCs, obtained 10 days after the yellow fever booster vaccination. The receptors were sampled from a man aged 30 to 45 who received the YFV17D yellow fever vaccine.

The table lists this clonotype with many counts. The CDR3 protein is CASSLPGSISGNTIYF. As DNA, the CDR3 is TGTGCCAGCAGTCTCCCCGGTTCGATCTCTGGAAACACCATATATTTT. The chain couples TRBV12-3 or TRBV12-4 to TRBJ1-3; unclear D gene. Trimming took off 5 bases at V and 0 bases at J, with 14 bases between the two ends. The CDR3 is made up of 16 amino acids.

This clonotype was detected ten times or more. Here the CDR3 DNA reads TGTGCCAGCAGCTTCCCGGGACAGGCGGTAACCTACGAGCAGTACTTC. Translated: CASSFPGQAVTYEQYF. The chain links TRBV5-4 to TRBJ2-7; TRBD1 aligns across 8 bases. V dropped 2 bases and J dropped 2; count of bases not matched to a gene: 9. This CDR3 spans 16 amino acids. The germline V gene has CDR1 SGHNT and CDR2 YYREEE (reference sequence).

This clonotype has only a few counts. V gene TRBV5-6 combines with J gene TRBJ2-1; D may be TRBD1 (6 bases). The CDR3 totals 14 residues. V lost 0 bases and J lost 4, with 8 bases in between. Germline values: CDR1 SGHDT, CDR2 YYEEEE. CDR3 coding DNA: TGTGCCAGCAGCTTGGGACAGGAGTACAATGAGCAGTTCTTC. Translated, it gives CASSLGQEYNEQFF.

This clonotype was seen repeatedly, ten times or more. The rearrangement joins TRBV12-3 or TRBV12-4 to TRBJ2-1; 10 positions agree with TRBD2. V lost 6 bases to trimming and J lost 5 bases; unmatched junction nucleotides: 10. This CDR3 is 16 amino acids long. The CDR3: CASRSKLAGMDNEQFF. The CDR3 DNA reads TGTGCCAGCAGGTCAAAACTAGCGGGAATGGACAATGAGCAGTTCTTC.

At least ten counts were recorded for this clonotype. J is TRBJ2-7 and V is TRBV20-1, with no clear D. V shed 2 bases and J shed 6 bases, with 14 bases lying between them. Germline CDR1 and CDR2: DFQATT and SNEGSKA (reference sequence). The CDR3 totals 13 residues. CDR3 sequence: CSARPGVGIEQYF. CDR3 bases: TGCAGTGCTAGACCAGGAGTCGGTATCGAGCAGTACTTC.

On this clonotype: A much larger clone sits a single nucleotide away, making a read error possible. The CDR3 sequence: CASSLILDQRETQYF. The CDR3 coding sequence is TGTGCCAGCAGCTTAATTTTGGACCAGCGGGAGACCCAGTACTTC. V usage is TRBV7-8 and J usage is TRBJ2-5, with TRBD2 as a possible D gene (5 bases). The germline CDR1 and CDR2 sequences are SGHVS and FQNEAQ. The CDR3 loop spans 15 amino acids. V was trimmed by 2 bases and J by 5 bases, leaving 15 bases between them.

This clonotype is medium-sized within its sample. The V and J genes are TRBV20-1 and TRBJ2-1; the D is unclear. This CDR3 is built from 14 residues. Germline V gene data show CDR1 as DFQATT and CDR2 as SNEGSKA (reference sequence). V was clipped by 0 bases and J by 2 bases, with 8 bases between them. The CDR3 sequence: CSARDERAYNEQFF. The CDR3 DNA reads TGCAGTGCTAGAGACGAACGAGCCTACAATGAGCAGTTCTTC.

This clonotype was counted many times. The chain recombines TRBV5-6 with TRBJ2-7, with 8 bases that match TRBD2. Germline-derived CDR1 and CDR2 are SGHDT and YYEEEE. CDR3 length: 13 amino acids. V was pared by 7 bases and J by 1 base, with 4 bases of the junction left unmatched. CDR3 coding DNA: TGTGCCAGCTCGGGGGGGGTTTCCTACGAGCAGTACTTC. This gives the protein CASSGGVSYEQYF.

Ten or more counts support this clonotype. The CDR3 nucleotides are TGCAGTGCTCCTGATCGTACAGGGGCCTCACCAGATACGCAGTATTTT. As protein: CSAPDRTGASPDTQYF. This chain links TRBV20-1 with TRBJ2-3, with 7 bases lining up with TRBD1. This CDR3 has 16 amino acids. The germline gives CDR1 DFQATT, CDR2 SNEGSKA (reference sequence). V lost 5 bases, J lost 4 bases, and 15 bases stayed unmatched.

This clonotype was seen many times. The CDR3 DNA reads TGCAGTGCTTCCGGGACAGGGTTTTACGAGCAGTACTTC. It yields the protein CSASGTGFYEQYF. The rearrangement joins TRBV20-1 to TRBJ2-7, with 9 bases identical to TRBD1. Per germline, CDR1 DFQATT and CDR2 SNEGSKA (reference sequence). The CDR3 is made up of 13 amino acids. The V segment lost 5 bases and the J segment 4 bases; nucleotides outside the gene matches: 6.

This rearrangement joins TRBV20-1 to TRBJ2-1, with 8 bases aligning to TRBD1. V was pared by 5 bases and J by 6 bases, with 3 bases of the junction left unmatched. CDR1 is DFQATT, CDR2 SNEGSKA, per germline (reference sequence). This CDR3 comprises 12 residues. CDR3 sequence (DNA): TGCAGTGCTGGGGACAGGAGCAATGAGCAGTTCTTC. Translating gives CSAGDRSNEQFF.

This clonotype has ten or more counts. The V and J genes are TRBV18 and TRBJ2-7; no reliable D call. Trimming cost V 3 bases and J 3 bases, with 3 bases left between them. Germline CDR1 reads KGHSH; CDR2 reads LQKENI. The CDR3 has 11 residues. CDR3 loop: CASSPNYEQYF. The CDR3 DNA reads TGTGCCAGCTCACCCAACTACGAGCAGTACTTC.

This clonotype has a count of ten or more. The chain combines TRBV20-1 with TRBJ2-1, with TRBD2 matching over 10 bases. The CDR3 is 15 amino acids. The germline CDR1 and CDR2 sequences are DFQATT and SNEGSKA (reference sequence). Trimming took 5 bases from V and 6 from J; bases not matched to a gene: 10. CDR3 amino acids: CSARDLAGVPNEQFF. The CDR3 bases are TGCAGTGCTCGGGACCTAGCGGGAGTCCCCAATGAGCAGTTCTTC.

The chain links TRBV7-9 to TRBJ2-5; unclear D gene. CDR3 size: 14 residues. Germline values: CDR1 SEHNR, CDR2 FQNEAQ (reference sequence). Trimming took off 4 bases at V and 0 bases at J, with 9 bases between the two ends. CDR3 DNA sequence: TGTGCCAGCAGCTCGCCCGTGTACCAAGAGACCCAGTACTTC. It codes for CASSSPVYQETQYF.

This clonotype has ten or more counts. The rearrangement links TRBV4-3 to TRBJ1-2, with D possibly being TRBD1 (5 bases). The V gene's germline CDR1 is LGHNA and CDR2 YSLEER. The CDR3 spans 13 residues. V dropped 1 base and J dropped 4 bases, with 7 bases sitting between them. The CDR3 here is CASSQAQGYGYTF. The CDR3 DNA reads as TGCGCCAGCAGCCAAGCCCAGGGCTATGGCTACACCTTC.

This clonotype was found many times. The CDR3 protein is CASRPREDSYEQYF. The CDR3 nucleotides are TGTGCCAGCAGACCTCGGGAGGACTCCTACGAGCAGTACTTC. The J gene is TRBJ2-7, the V gene TRBV7-6; 7 bases line up with TRBD2. Germline lookup yields CDR1 SGHVS and CDR2 FNYEAQ. V was clipped by 6 bases and J by 0 bases; unmatched bases: 5. The CDR3 has 14 amino acids.

This clonotype was seen ten or more times. This chain joins TRBV5-4 and TRBJ1-1, with unresolved D. V gave up 0 bases and J gave up 5 bases, with 5 bases separating them. This CDR3 comprises 12 residues. Per germline, CDR1 SGHNT and CDR2 YYREEE (reference sequence). The CDR3 sequence: CASSLERTEAFF. CDR3 DNA: TGTGCCAGCAGCTTGGAGAGGACTGAAGCTTTCTTT.